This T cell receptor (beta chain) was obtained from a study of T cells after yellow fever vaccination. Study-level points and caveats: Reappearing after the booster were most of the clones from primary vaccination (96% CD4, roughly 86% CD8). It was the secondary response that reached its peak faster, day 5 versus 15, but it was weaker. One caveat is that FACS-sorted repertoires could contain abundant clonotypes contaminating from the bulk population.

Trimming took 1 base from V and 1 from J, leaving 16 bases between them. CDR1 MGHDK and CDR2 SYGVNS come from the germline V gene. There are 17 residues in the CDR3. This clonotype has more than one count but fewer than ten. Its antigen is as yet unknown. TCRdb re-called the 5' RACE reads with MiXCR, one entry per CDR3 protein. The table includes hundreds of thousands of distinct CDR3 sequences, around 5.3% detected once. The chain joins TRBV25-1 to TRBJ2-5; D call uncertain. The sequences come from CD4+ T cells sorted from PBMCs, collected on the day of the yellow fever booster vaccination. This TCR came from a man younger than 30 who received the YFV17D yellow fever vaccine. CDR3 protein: CASSESWMVRSQETQYF. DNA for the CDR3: TGTGCCAGCAGTGAATCTTGGATGGTCCGGAGCCAAGAGACCCAGTACTTC.